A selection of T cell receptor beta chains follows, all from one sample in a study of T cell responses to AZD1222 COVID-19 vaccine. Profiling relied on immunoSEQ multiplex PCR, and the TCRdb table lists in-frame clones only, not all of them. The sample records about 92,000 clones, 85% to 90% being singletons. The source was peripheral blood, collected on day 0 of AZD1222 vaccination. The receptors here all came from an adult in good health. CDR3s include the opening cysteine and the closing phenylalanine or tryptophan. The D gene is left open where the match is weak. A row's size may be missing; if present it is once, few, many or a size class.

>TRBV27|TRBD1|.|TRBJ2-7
TGTGCCAGCAGTCCCAGACCGGGACAGACCTACGAGCAGTACTTC
CASSPRPGQTYEQYF
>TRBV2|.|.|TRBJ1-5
TGTGCCAGCAGTGAATATGGACAGTCTAATCAGCCCCAGCATTTT
CASSEYGQSNQPQHF
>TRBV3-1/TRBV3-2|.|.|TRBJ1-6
TGTGCCAGCAGCCAAGGGCGACGGAATAATTCACCCCTCCACTTT
CASSQGRRNNSPLHF
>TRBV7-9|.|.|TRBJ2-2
TGTGCCAGCAGCTTAGCCCCAGGGATCACCGGGGAGCTGTTTTTT
CASSLAPGITGELFF
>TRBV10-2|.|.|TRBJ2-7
TGCGCCAGCAAAGAGGTTTGGCAGGGGTACGAGCAGTACTTC
CASKEVWQGYEQYF
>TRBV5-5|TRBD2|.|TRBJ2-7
TGTGCCAGCAGCCAGGGACTAGCGGAAACCTACGAGCAGTACTTC
CASSQGLAETYEQYF
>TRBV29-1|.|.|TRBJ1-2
TGCAGCGTTGGAGCCGGTGGGTTTGGGAACTATGGCTACACCTTC
CSVGAGGFGNYGYTF
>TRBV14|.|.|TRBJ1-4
TGTGCCAGCAGCCAAGACAGGGTAAAACTGTTTTTT
CASSQDRVKLFF
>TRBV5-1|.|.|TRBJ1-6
TGCGCCAGCAGCGCAGCAAGACAGGACTCACCCCTCCACTTT
CASSAARQDSPLHF
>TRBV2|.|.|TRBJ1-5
TGTGCCAGCAATCTCGACAGTCCGAGGGATCAGCCCCAGCATTTT
CASNLDSPRDQPQHF
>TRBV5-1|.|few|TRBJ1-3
TGCGCCAGCAGGCCGGAGGGAAACAGAAACACCATATATTTT
CASRPEGNRNTIYF
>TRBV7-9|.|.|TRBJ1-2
TGTGCCAGCAGTCATGGGGGGAATGGCTACACCTTC
CASSHGGNGYTF
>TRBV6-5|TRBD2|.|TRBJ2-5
TGTGCCAGCAGTCGGTTGGCGGGAGGGGGGGAGACCCAGTACTTC
CASSRLAGGGETQYF
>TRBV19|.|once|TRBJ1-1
TGTGCCAGTGAGGATTTACCCAACACTGAAGCTTTCTTT
CASEDLPNTEAFF
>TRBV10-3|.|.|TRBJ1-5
TGTGCCATCAGTGCTAGGGACAATCAGCCCCAGCATTTT
CAISARDNQPQHF
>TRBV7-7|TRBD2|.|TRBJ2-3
TGTGCTAGCAGCCCTGGACTAGCGGGGGCAGATACGCAGTATTTT
CASSPGLAGADTQYF
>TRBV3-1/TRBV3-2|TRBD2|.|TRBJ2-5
TGTGCCAGCAGCCAAGATCGAGGACTAGCGGGGGACGCCCAAGAGACCCAGTACTTC
CASSQDRGLAGDAQETQYF
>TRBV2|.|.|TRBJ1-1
TGTGCCAGCGTTCTAGACGCTGAAGCTTTCTTT
CASVLDAEAFF
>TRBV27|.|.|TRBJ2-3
TGTGCCAGTCCCACAGATACGCAGTATTTT
CASPTDTQYF
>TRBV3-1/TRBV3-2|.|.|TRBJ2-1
TGTGCCAGCCGCAGGACGGGCAATGAGCAGTTCTTC
CASRRTGNEQFF
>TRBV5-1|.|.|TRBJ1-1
TGCGCCAGCAGCTCAAGTACAGGGCGGAACACTGAAGCTTTCTTT
CASSSSTGRNTEAFF
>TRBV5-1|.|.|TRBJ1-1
TGCGCCAGCAGCTCCTTCCCCTCCTTAACTGAAGCTTTCTTT
CASSSFPSLTEAFF
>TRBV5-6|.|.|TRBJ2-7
TGTGCCAGCAGCTTGGCCGTGCGGGGGCCCTACGAGCAGTACTTC
CASSLAVRGPYEQYF